This T cell receptor (beta chain) was observed in a study of OX40 agonist ivuxolimab in advanced cancers. Regarding the complete study: Ivuxolimab, which targeted the costimulatory receptor OX40 (CD134), was an agonistic, fully human IgG2 monoclonal antibody. The dose-escalation cohort was about 87% male with a mean age of approximately 60 years, ranging from roughly 23 to 85. Intravenous ivuxolimab was administered to patients every 2 weeks at six dose levels: 0.01, 0.1, 0.3, 1.5, 3 and 10 mg/kg. Peripheral TCRbeta sequencing was intended to test whether TCR sequence diversity was altered and clonal T-cell expansion was caused by ivuxolimab. The monotherapy dose-escalation portion (N of about 52 patients) of the phase I ivuxolimab trial is reported in the paper. Of the roughly 51 patients in dose escalation, 19 had hepatocellular carcinoma, around 15 had melanoma, 9 had renal cell carcinoma and 9 had head and neck cancer. Partial responses were achieved by three dose-escalation patients, of whom one had hepatocellular carcinoma and two had cutaneous melanoma. Patients were allowed to have had prior anti-PD-1, anti-PD-L1 or anti-CTLA-4 therapy, and approximately 39% of the dose-escalation patients had been treated with checkpoint inhibitors.

The trial excluded patients who had a history of autoimmune disease or who were on systemic immunosuppression. Peripheral blood for TCR sequencing was collected from all dose cohorts at baseline, on cycle 4 day 1, and on cycle 7 day 1. The samples were drawn from a first-in-human, open-label, multicenter phase I dose-escalation trial of ivuxolimab. Adults with locally advanced or metastatic melanoma, renal cell carcinoma, hepatocellular carcinoma or head and neck squamous cell carcinoma were enrolled in the trial. Before TCR sequencing, CD4+ T cells and CD8+ T cells from peripheral blood were sorted into separate populations. Overall study outcomes, separate from this receptor: Low levels of normalized T-cell clonal expansion were also seen in some nonresponding patients. In the 0.1-3.0 mg/kg groups, partial responders were among the patients with the lowest normalized peripheral clonal expansion, particularly in CD8+ T cells. Antigen specificity was not determined for the clonally expanded peripheral T cells. At doses of 0.1 to 3.0 mg/kg, clonal expansion of both CD4+ and CD8+ blood T cells was observed from baseline to week 6. After ivuxolimab, more expanded clones were found on average in CD8+ T cells than in CD4+ T cells.

According to the germline V gene (reference sequence), CDR1 reads GTSNPN and CDR2 reads SVGIG. Trimming accounts for 5 bases at V and 5 bases at J, while the number of junction bases matched to no gene is 15. The CDR3 contains 17 residues, cysteine and phenylalanine counted. Only CDR3 DNA remains: 51 bases, in frame from the first base. Genomic DNA was isolated from the sorted cells so that the TCRbeta CDR3 region could be sequenced. The immunoSEQ Assay was used to sequence the TCRbeta CDR3 regions. The table comes from immuneACCESS by way of TCRdb, which keeps in-frame sequences with V and J called. Part of the clones is missing from these tables; in studies checked, under half for an unresolved V gene and the rest for unknown reasons. The sample data list tens of thousands of clones, and roughly 87% of these were observed just once. In total, the top ten clones hold 16% of the sample. Regarding this clone: The antigen this receptor binds is unknown. The record has no base qualities; no much larger clone is one base away.

The receptor was isolated from an adult with an advanced solid tumor such as melanoma, head and neck, liver or kidney cancer. The sequenced sample was CD4+ or CD8+ T cells sorted from blood, obtained in a trial of the OX40 agonist ivuxolimab. This sequence uses TRBV30 and TRBJ2-2; 9 of the junction bases match TRBD2. The DNA is TGTGCCTGGGGTCCGAGGCCGCTAGCGGGATTGACCGGGGAGCTGTTTTTT. This codes for CAWGPRPLAGLTGELFF.